The rows below give T cell receptor beta chains drawn from one sample of a study of chemoradiotherapy in HPV16-positive cancers. Using immunoSEQ multiplex PCR, the repertoire was profiled, and TCRdb retains in-frame clones only, with some absent. The sample has 35,000 to 45,000 clones; around 76% are singletons. Sequenced material: blood, taken from a patient who underwent chemoradiotherapy. The receptors derive from a human donor with HPV-associated anogenital cancer. Both conserved end residues are part of each CDR3. D genes are given only for firm matches. A row's size may be missing; if present it is once, few, many or a size class.

D gene: .
V gene: TRBV2
J gene: TRBJ1-5
clone size: .
CDR3 protein: CASSEINARQPQHF
CDR3 DNA: TGTGCCAGCAGTGAAATCAATGCGAGGCAGCCCCAGCATTTT

D gene: .
V gene: TRBV2
J gene: TRBJ1-2
clone size: .
CDR3 protein: CASKPSVVGGYTF
CDR3 DNA: TGTGCCAGCAAGCCGAGCGTGGTGGGGGGCTACACCTTC

D gene: .
V gene: TRBV25-1
J gene: TRBJ1-2
clone size: .
CDR3 protein: CASSVPEDGYTF
CDR3 DNA: TGTGCCAGCAGTGTGCCAGAGGATGGCTACACCTTC

D gene: .
V gene: TRBV19
J gene: TRBJ1-5
clone size: .
CDR3 protein: CASSIQNQPQHF
CDR3 DNA: TGTGCCAGTAGTATCCAGAATCAGCCCCAGCATTTT

D gene: .
V gene: TRBV7-9
J gene: TRBJ2-3
clone size: once
CDR3 protein: CASSLVGGANTDTQYF
CDR3 DNA: TGTGCCAGCAGCTTAGTCGGGGGAGCGAACACAGATACGCAGTATTTT

D gene: .
V gene: TRBV23-1
J gene: TRBJ2-3
clone size: few
CDR3 protein: CASPRSTDTQYF
CDR3 DNA: TGCGCCAGCCCTAGGAGCACAGATACGCAGTATTTT

D gene: .
V gene: TRBV14
J gene: TRBJ1-2
clone size: .
CDR3 protein: CASSQAHLGTRYGYTF
CDR3 DNA: TGTGCCAGCAGCCAGGCTCATTTGGGGACTCGCTATGGCTACACCTTC

D gene: TRBD1
V gene: TRBV5-1
J gene: TRBJ1-4
clone size: .
CDR3 protein: CASSQGGNRNEKLFF
CDR3 DNA: TGCGCCAGCAGCCAAGGGGGCAATCGTAATGAAAAACTGTTTTTT

D gene: .
V gene: TRBV2
J gene: TRBJ1-4
clone size: .
CDR3 protein: CASSVGGVKEKLFF
CDR3 DNA: TGTGCCAGCAGTGTAGGGGGAGTTAAGGAAAAACTGTTTTTT

D gene: .
V gene: TRBV5-6
J gene: TRBJ2-7
clone size: once
CDR3 protein: CASSLLSRDSYEQYF
CDR3 DNA: TGTGCCAGCAGCTTGCTGTCCAGGGATTCCTACGAGCAGTACTTC

D gene: .
V gene: TRBV30
J gene: TRBJ1-5
clone size: .
CDR3 protein: CAWSRSTGLQPQHF
CDR3 DNA: TGTGCCTGGAGTAGATCAACAGGGCTTCAGCCCCAGCATTTT

D gene: TRBD1
V gene: TRBV2
J gene: TRBJ1-3
clone size: .
CDR3 protein: CASGGTVPGNTIYF
CDR3 DNA: TGTGCCAGCGGCGGGACAGTCCCTGGAAACACCATATATTTT

D gene: .
V gene: TRBV5-1
J gene: TRBJ2-3
clone size: .
CDR3 protein: CASSLGQGPDTQYF
CDR3 DNA: TGCGCCAGCAGCTTGGGTCAGGGTCCAGATACGCAGTATTTT

D gene: TRBD2
V gene: TRBV10-2
J gene: TRBJ2-7
clone size: .
CDR3 protein: CASRSSGGAYEQYF
CDR3 DNA: TGCGCCAGCAGGTCTAGCGGGGGGGCGTACGAGCAGTACTTC

D gene: .
V gene: TRBV6-1
J gene: TRBJ2-2
clone size: once
CDR3 protein: CASSDVIAPGELFF
CDR3 DNA: TGTGCCAGCAGTGATGTAATAGCTCCCGGGGAGCTGTTTTTT

D gene: .
V gene: TRBV5-6
J gene: TRBJ2-6
clone size: .
CDR3 protein: CASSLGLQGANVLTF
CDR3 DNA: TGTGCCAGCAGCTTGGGGCTACAGGGGGCCAACGTCCTGACTTTC

D gene: .
V gene: TRBV7-9
J gene: TRBJ1-5
clone size: .
CDR3 protein: CASSSEDQPQHF
CDR3 DNA: TGTGCCAGCAGCTCGGAGGATCAGCCCCAGCATTTT

D gene: TRBD1
V gene: TRBV7-9
J gene: TRBJ1-3
clone size: few
CDR3 protein: CASSLSSGTDSGNTIYF
CDR3 DNA: TGTGCCAGCAGCTTGTCTTCCGGGACAGACTCTGGAAACACCATATATTTT

D gene: TRBD1
V gene: TRBV5-1
J gene: TRBJ2-7
clone size: .
CDR3 protein: CASSLGGQGENEQYF
CDR3 DNA: TGCGCCAGCAGCTTGGGAGGACAGGGAGAAAACGAGCAGTACTTC

D gene: .
V gene: TRBV18
J gene: TRBJ2-2
clone size: .
CDR3 protein: CASSSTGELFF
CDR3 DNA: TGTGCCAGCTCTTCCACCGGGGAGCTGTTTTTT

D gene: TRBD1
V gene: TRBV6-1
J gene: TRBJ2-7
clone size: .
CDR3 protein: CASSDPGQGAREQYF
CDR3 DNA: TGTGCCAGCAGTGATCCAGGACAGGGGGCGCGTGAGCAGTACTTC

D gene: .
V gene: TRBV4-2
J gene: TRBJ2-3
clone size: .
CDR3 protein: CASSQGFTDTQYF
CDR3 DNA: TGTGCCAGCAGCCAAGGATTCACAGATACGCAGTATTTT

D gene: .
V gene: TRBV5-1
J gene: TRBJ1-2
clone size: .
CDR3 protein: CASSPDSNYGYTF
CDR3 DNA: TGCGCCAGCAGCCCCGACAGTAACTATGGCTACACCTTC

D gene: TRBD2
V gene: TRBV28
J gene: TRBJ2-7
clone size: .
CDR3 protein: CASSFSAASGGHYEQYF
CDR3 DNA: TGTGCCAGCAGTTTTAGTGCCGCCAGCGGGGGACATTACGAGCAGTACTTC

D gene: .
V gene: TRBV5-4
J gene: TRBJ1-3
clone size: .
CDR3 protein: CASSPSGGRGNTIYF
CDR3 DNA: TGTGCCAGCAGCCCTTCAGGAGGGCGGGGAAACACCATATATTTT

D gene: TRBD1
V gene: TRBV7-2
J gene: TRBJ2-7
clone size: .
CDR3 protein: CASSLEGQGSYEQYF
CDR3 DNA: TGTGCCAGCAGCTTGGAAGGACAGGGGTCCTACGAGCAGTACTTC

D gene: .
V gene: TRBV6-5
J gene: TRBJ1-1
clone size: few
CDR3 protein: CASRAGRVANTEAFF
CDR3 DNA: TGTGCCAGCAGGGCCGGACGGGTGGCGAACACTGAAGCTTTCTTT

D gene: .
V gene: TRBV30
J gene: TRBJ2-7
clone size: few
CDR3 protein: CAWSGGRRGYHEQYF
CDR3 DNA: TGTGCCTGGAGTGGTGGACGGAGAGGGTACCACGAGCAGTACTTC

D gene: .
V gene: TRBV5-1
J gene: TRBJ1-2
clone size: few
CDR3 protein: CASSLDFRGYTF
CDR3 DNA: TGCGCCAGCAGCTTGGACTTTCGTGGCTACACCTTC

D gene: .
V gene: TRBV5-1
J gene: TRBJ2-7
clone size: .
CDR3 protein: CASSLVQDTYEQYF
CDR3 DNA: TGCGCCAGCAGCTTGGTACAGGATACCTACGAGCAGTACTTC

D gene: TRBD1
V gene: TRBV16
J gene: TRBJ2-7
clone size: .
CDR3 protein: CASSLGQGFGYEQYF
CDR3 DNA: TGTGCCAGCAGCCTTGGACAGGGGTTCGGGTACGAGCAGTACTTC

D gene: .
V gene: TRBV7-2
J gene: TRBJ2-6
clone size: .
CDR3 protein: CASSWGSPISGANVLTF
CDR3 DNA: TGTGCCAGCAGCTGGGGTAGCCCTATCTCTGGGGCCAACGTCCTGACTTTC

D gene: .
V gene: TRBV7-9
J gene: TRBJ1-4
clone size: .
CDR3 protein: CASSLGQGPHEKLFF
CDR3 DNA: TGTGCCAGCAGCTTAGGCCAAGGACCTCATGAAAAACTGTTTTTT

D gene: .
V gene: TRBV4-1
J gene: TRBJ1-2
clone size: few
CDR3 protein: CASSQDPGQGFYGYTF
CDR3 DNA: TGCGCCAGCAGCCAAGATCCGGGGCAGGGCTTCTATGGCTACACCTTC

D gene: .
V gene: TRBV18
J gene: TRBJ1-2
clone size: .
CDR3 protein: CASSPQRDDQFRHRGYTF
CDR3 DNA: TGTGCCAGCTCACCGCAACGGGACGACCAGTTCCGACACCGTGGCTACACCTTC

D gene: TRBD1
V gene: TRBV10-3
J gene: TRBJ1-2
clone size: .
CDR3 protein: CAARGGQGDYGYTF
CDR3 DNA: TGTGCCGCCAGGGGGGGGCAGGGGGACTATGGCTACACCTTC

D gene: .
V gene: TRBV29-1
J gene: TRBJ2-7
clone size: .
CDR3 protein: CSVGGTTSEQYF
CDR3 DNA: TGCAGCGTTGGAGGGACAACAAGCGAGCAGTACTTC

D gene: .
V gene: TRBV5-1
J gene: TRBJ2-7
clone size: .
CDR3 protein: CASSVVGGDEQYF
CDR3 DNA: TGCGCCAGCAGCGTAGTAGGTGGGGACGAGCAGTACTTC

D gene: TRBD2
V gene: TRBV7-9
J gene: TRBJ2-3
clone size: .
CDR3 protein: CASSSSGVYTDTQYF
CDR3 DNA: TGTGCCAGCAGTTCTAGCGGGGTTTACACAGATACGCAGTATTTT

D gene: TRBD1
V gene: TRBV6-1
J gene: TRBJ1-2
clone size: .
CDR3 protein: CASTGTGDVHTF
CDR3 DNA: TGTGCCAGCACCGGGACAGGGGACGTCCACACCTTC

D gene: .
V gene: TRBV7-2
J gene: TRBJ2-1
clone size: .
CDR3 protein: CASSRADEQFF
CDR3 DNA: TGTGCCAGCAGCCGAGCGGATGAGCAGTTCTTC

D gene: TRBD1
V gene: TRBV7-3
J gene: TRBJ1-1
clone size: .
CDR3 protein: CASSDRGSEAFF
CDR3 DNA: TGTGCCAGCAGCGACAGGGGGTCCGAAGCTTTCTTT

D gene: .
V gene: TRBV28
J gene: TRBJ1-6
clone size: few
CDR3 protein: CASSSRDSDNSPLHF
CDR3 DNA: TGTGCCAGCAGTTCCCGGGACTCAGATAATTCACCCCTCCACTTT

D gene: .
V gene: TRBV7-8
J gene: TRBJ1-2
clone size: .
CDR3 protein: CASSLAGDGYTF
CDR3 DNA: TGTGCCAGCAGCTTAGCGGGGGATGGCTACACCTTC

D gene: TRBD2
V gene: TRBV10-3
J gene: TRBJ2-1
clone size: .
CDR3 protein: CAISGPSGSQFF
CDR3 DNA: TGTGCCATCAGTGGACCTAGCGGGTCGCAGTTCTTC

D gene: .
V gene: TRBV18
J gene: TRBJ1-2
clone size: .
CDR3 protein: CASSPPWGVGYGYTF
CDR3 DNA: TGTGCCAGCTCACCACCGTGGGGGGTGGGCTATGGCTACACCTTC

D gene: .
V gene: TRBV11-1
J gene: TRBJ1-1
clone size: .
CDR3 protein: CASSPLHGDTEAFF
CDR3 DNA: TGTGCCAGCAGCCCTTTACACGGGGACACTGAAGCTTTCTTT

D gene: .
V gene: TRBV4-3
J gene: TRBJ2-7
clone size: .
CDR3 protein: CASSQEVGRVNEQYF
CDR3 DNA: TGCGCCAGCAGCCAAGAAGTGGGTCGGGTCAACGAGCAGTACTTC

D gene: .
V gene: TRBV14
J gene: TRBJ1-1
clone size: .
CDR3 protein: CASSLINTEAFF
CDR3 DNA: TGTGCCAGCAGCCTAATAAACACTGAAGCTTTCTTT

D gene: .
V gene: TRBV5-4
J gene: TRBJ2-7
clone size: .
CDR3 protein: CASSFNKFALGEQYF
CDR3 DNA: TGTGCCAGCAGCTTCAATAAGTTTGCCCTCGGAGAGCAGTACTTC

D gene: .
V gene: TRBV4-1
J gene: TRBJ2-1
clone size: .
CDR3 protein: CASSQTGLPYNEQFF
CDR3 DNA: TGCGCCAGCAGCCAAACGGGGTTGCCTTACAATGAGCAGTTCTTC